This T cell receptor (beta chain) was profiled in a study of Graves' ophthalmopathy and Graves' hyperthyroidism. In germline, CDR1 is SNHLY, CDR2 FYNNEI. This CDR3 has 16 residues. V shed 0 bases and J 6 bases; nucleotides not matched to a gene: 11. This clonotype has ten or more counts. Amplification from RNA transcripts yielded the TCR beta CDR3 regions. First-round RT-PCR with HTBI primers preceded a second-round multiplex PCR. TCRdb re-called the multiplex PCR reads through MiXCR, storing one row per CDR3 protein. Among around 170,000 distinct CDR3 sequences listed, 30% to 45% were seen once. The clonotype originates from a woman aged 40 to 49 with Graves' ophthalmopathy. Sequenced sample: peripheral blood. The chain carries TRBV2 and TRBJ2-7; 7 nucleotides line up with TRBD1. The chain's CDR3 is CASSEAYGGRGSEQYF. The DNA of the CDR3 is TGTGCCAGCAGTGAAGCTTATGGGGGCAGGGGGTCCGAGCAGTACTTC.